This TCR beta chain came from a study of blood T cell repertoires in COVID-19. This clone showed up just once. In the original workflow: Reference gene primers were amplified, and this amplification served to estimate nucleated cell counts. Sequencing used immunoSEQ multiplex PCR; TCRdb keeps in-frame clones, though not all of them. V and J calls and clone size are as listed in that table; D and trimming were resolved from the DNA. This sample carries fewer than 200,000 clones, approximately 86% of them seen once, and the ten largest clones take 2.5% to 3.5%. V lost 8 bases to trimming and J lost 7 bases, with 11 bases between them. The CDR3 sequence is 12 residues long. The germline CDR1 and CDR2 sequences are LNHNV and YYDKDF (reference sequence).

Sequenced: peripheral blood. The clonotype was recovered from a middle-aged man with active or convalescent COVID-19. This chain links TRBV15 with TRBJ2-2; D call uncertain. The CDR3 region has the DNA TGTGCCACCCAAGCAGGCCACGGGGAGCTGTTTTTT. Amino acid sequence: CATQAGHGELFF.